A selection of T cell receptor beta chains follows, all from one sample in a study of T cell responses to AZD1222 COVID-19 vaccine. Method: immunoSEQ multiplex PCR; TCRdb's copy keeps in-frame clones and lacks some. The data contain some 180,000 clones, approximately 92% of them singletons. Sequencing used peripheral blood, obtained 28 days after the second dose of the MenACWY control vaccine. Receptors were obtained from an adult who received the MenACWY meningococcal vaccine as a control. Both conserved end residues are part of each CDR3. A D gene is named only where the DNA matches it firmly. For some rows the clone size is stated as once, few or many, or as a class when expanded; others skip it.

J	V	size	D	CDR3	DNA
TRBJ2-6	TRBV10-2	-	-	CASSDSSGANVLTF	TGCGCCAGCAGTGATTCTTCTGGGGCCAACGTCCTGACTTTC
TRBJ1-6	TRBV30	-	-	CAWTLGQLNSPLHF	TGTGCCTGGACTTTGGGGCAGTTAAATTCACCCCTCCACTTT
TRBJ2-2	TRBV4-2	-	TRBD2	CASSRATSGGAYNTGELFF	TGTGCCAGCAGCCGAGCGACTAGCGGGGGGGCCTACAACACCGGGGAGCTGTTTTTT
TRBJ2-6	TRBV7-2	-	-	CASSPRGAQSSGANVLTF	TGTGCCAGCAGCCCTAGGGGGGCCCAGAGCTCTGGGGCCAACGTCCTGACTTTC
TRBJ1-1	TRBV7-2	-	-	CASSPYTEAFF	TGTGCCAGCAGCCCTTACACTGAAGCTTTCTTT
TRBJ1-1	TRBV18	-	TRBD1	CASSPRQGVTAFF	TGTGCCAGCTCACCACGACAGGGTGTTACAGCTTTCTTT
TRBJ2-1	TRBV12-3/TRBV12-4	-	-	CASSSSSYNEQFF	TGTGCCAGCAGTTCGAGCTCCTACAATGAGCAGTTCTTC
TRBJ1-6	TRBV9	few	-	CASSVGQVNSPLHF	TGTGCCAGCAGCGTAGGACAGGTCAATTCACCCCTCCACTTT
TRBJ2-1	TRBV7-6	-	TRBD2	CASSLYSGGVNNEQFF	TGTGCCAGCAGCTTATATAGCGGGGGGGTTAACAATGAGCAGTTCTTC
TRBJ1-5	TRBV5-5	-	TRBD1	CASSFGQGGQPQHF	TGTGCCAGCAGCTTCGGACAGGGAGGTCAGCCCCAGCATTTT
TRBJ2-6	TRBV4-2	-	-	CASSQGRGTGANVLTF	TGTGCCAGCAGCCAAGGGCGGGGTACAGGGGCCAACGTCCTGACTTTC
TRBJ1-3	TRBV2	-	-	CASRAGHRSGNTIYF	TGTGCCAGCAGGGCGGGACACCGCTCTGGAAACACCATATATTTT
TRBJ1-2	TRBV19	-	TRBD1	CASSPRTGGGYTF	TGTGCCAGTAGTCCACGGACAGGGGGCGGCTACACCTTC
TRBJ2-3	TRBV13	-	TRBD2	CASSSNRGLAGGEPTDTQYF	TGTGCCAGCAGCTCCAACCGGGGACTAGCGGGGGGGGAACCTACAGATACGCAGTATTTT
TRBJ2-2	TRBV19	-	-	CASSIRGTANTGELFF	TGTGCCAGTAGTATTCGGGGTACCGCGAACACCGGGGAGCTGTTTTTT
TRBJ2-3	TRBV4-1	-	TRBD2	CASSPEGLVLSSDTQYF	TGCGCCAGCAGCCCAGAGGGACTAGTGTTATCCTCAGATACGCAGTATTTT
TRBJ1-2	TRBV28	-	-	CASSLRAGYTF	TGTGCCAGCAGTTTGAGGGCCGGCTACACCTTC
TRBJ2-5	TRBV19	-	-	CASSMEDTGRETQYF	TGTGCCAGTAGTATGGAGGACACCGGGAGAGAGACCCAGTACTTC
TRBJ1-6	TRBV7-2	-	-	CASSLDRQAYSPLHF	TGTGCCAGCAGCTTAGATCGGCAGGCGTATTCACCCCTCCACTTT
TRBJ2-2	TRBV4-1	-	-	CASSQEDGNTGELFF	TGCGCCAGCAGCCAAGAGGACGGAAACACCGGGGAGCTGTTTTTT
TRBJ2-3	TRBV7-9	-	-	CASSSQADTQYF	TGTGCCAGCAGCTCCCAGGCGGATACGCAGTATTTT
TRBJ1-3	TRBV3-1/TRBV3-2	once	-	CASSPKGTGNTIYF	TGTGCCAGCAGCCCCAAGGGAACTGGAAACACCATATATTTT
TRBJ1-1	TRBV7-8	-	-	CASSHREGSAEAFF	TGTGCCAGCAGCCACCGGGAGGGTTCGGCTGAAGCTTTCTTT
TRBJ1-1	TRBV5-1	-	-	CASRQVEGSGTEAFF	TGCGCCAGCAGGCAGGTCGAAGGTTCAGGCACTGAAGCTTTCTTT
TRBJ2-3	TRBV6-2/TRBV6-3	-	-	CASSYPRGGQDTQYF	TGTGCCAGCAGTTACCCGAGGGGGGGGCAAGATACGCAGTATTTT
TRBJ1-2	TRBV3-1/TRBV3-2	-	TRBD1	CASSHRTGSLSTDGYTF	TGTGCCAGCAGCCATAGGACAGGGTCCCTATCTACGGATGGCTACACCTTC
TRBJ2-5	TRBV6-5	-	TRBD2	CASRWTSALQETQYF	TGTGCCAGCAGATGGACTAGCGCTCTACAAGAGACCCAGTACTTC
TRBJ1-2	TRBV5-3	-	-	CARSRTSGKGPNYGYTF	TGTGCCAGAAGCCGTACGTCAGGGAAAGGACCTAACTATGGCTACACCTTC
TRBJ2-5	TRBV5-1	-	TRBD2	CASLISGGIGETQYF	TGCGCCAGCCTAATTAGCGGGGGTATTGGAGAGACCCAGTACTTC
TRBJ1-1	TRBV6-1	-	TRBD1	CASSDRGLTEAFF	TGTGCCAGCAGTGACAGGGGGCTCACTGAAGCTTTCTTT
TRBJ2-7	TRBV30	-	-	CAWSVAYEQYF	TGTGCCTGGAGTGTCGCCTACGAGCAGTACTTC
TRBJ2-5	TRBV7-2	-	TRBD1	CASSFGRGETQYF	TGTGCCAGCAGCTTCGGCAGGGGGGAGACCCAGTACTTC
TRBJ2-5	TRBV6-1	-	-	CASSEDRVVETQYF	TGTGCCAGCAGTGAAGACAGGGTCGTAGAGACCCAGTACTTC
TRBJ2-1	TRBV28	few	-	CASSLDSYNEQFF	TGTGCCAGCAGTTTGGACTCCTACAATGAGCAGTTCTTC
TRBJ1-2	TRBV29-1	-	-	CSVDSRGGYTF	TGCAGCGTCGACAGCCGGGGTGGCTACACCTTC
TRBJ1-3	TRBV30	-	TRBD1	CAWNPDRVMDGNTIYF	TGTGCCTGGAATCCCGACAGGGTCATGGACGGAAACACCATATATTTT
TRBJ2-5	TRBV19	once	-	CASSNTRQETQYF	TGTGCCAGTAGTAATACTAGACAAGAGACCCAGTACTTC
TRBJ2-6	TRBV7-2	-	TRBD1	CASSFEGAGANVLTF	TGTGCCAGCAGCTTTGAGGGGGCCGGGGCCAACGTCCTGACTTTC
TRBJ1-5	TRBV2	-	-	CASRGERNQPQHF	TGTGCCAGCAGGGGGGAAAGGAATCAGCCCCAGCATTTT
TRBJ1-6	TRBV28	-	-	CASSAGAQRDSPLHF	TGTGCCAGCAGTGCGGGGGCACAGAGGGATTCACCCCTCCACTTT
TRBJ1-5	TRBV28	once	TRBD1	CASSLVGQGLSNQPQHF	TGTGCCAGCAGTTTAGTCGGACAGGGCCTTAGCAATCAGCCCCAGCATTTT
TRBJ1-2	TRBV30	-	TRBD1	CAWSNTRTGGTYGYTF	TGTGCCTGGAGTAATACGCGGACAGGGGGTACCTATGGCTACACCTTC
TRBJ1-4	TRBV15	-	-	CATSRDLAGNEKLFF	TGTGCCACCAGCAGAGATCTGGCAGGGAATGAAAAACTGTTTTTT
TRBJ2-2	TRBV28	-	-	CASSFRNTGELFF	TGTGCCAGCAGTTTCCGGAACACCGGGGAGCTGTTTTTT
TRBJ1-2	TRBV27	-	TRBD1	CASSLIRGQHYGYTF	TGTGCCAGCAGTTTAATAAGGGGGCAGCACTATGGCTACACCTTC
TRBJ1-2	TRBV29-1	few	-	CSGSVFSGPQGYTF	TGCAGCGGTTCCGTATTCTCCGGCCCTCAGGGCTACACCTTC
TRBJ2-2	TRBV5-5	-	-	CASSLAAGATGELFF	TGTGCCAGCAGCTTGGCGGCGGGGGCGACCGGGGAGCTGTTTTTT
TRBJ1-1	TRBV19	-	-	CASSRRQNTEAFF	TGTGCCAGTAGTAGACGACAGAACACTGAAGCTTTCTTT
TRBJ2-6	TRBV19	-	-	CASSKTQGSSGANVLTF	TGTGCCAGTAGCAAAACACAGGGCTCCTCTGGGGCCAACGTCCTGACTTTC
TRBJ1-3	TRBV25-1	once	-	CASSETGTGLSGNTIYF	TGTGCCAGCAGTGAAACCGGGACGGGCCTCTCTGGAAACACCATATATTTT
TRBJ2-5	TRBV7-2	-	TRBD2	CASSFTTSRETQYF	TGTGCCAGCAGCTTTACGACTAGCCGGGAGACCCAGTACTTC
TRBJ1-1	TRBV3-1/TRBV3-2	once	-	CASSRGTEAFF	TGTGCCAGCAGCCGTGGTACTGAAGCTTTCTTT
TRBJ1-1	TRBV7-3	-	-	CASSSTGITEAFF	TGTGCCAGCAGCTCTACAGGGATCACTGAAGCTTTCTTT